This T cell receptor (beta chain) comes out of a study of blood T cells in healthy people across ages. This clonotype was seen once. The CDR3 runs 14 residues. Germline values: CDR1 DFQATT, CDR2 SNEGSKA (reference sequence). After removal of 2 bases from V and 6 bases from J, the junction contained 6 bases not matched to a gene. Together with a sample-barcoded 5' primer, a J-beta primer mix was included in a second PCR lasting roughly 6 to 12 cycles. CDR3-containing paired-end reads numbered at least 2.5 million in each sample. TCRdb re-derived calls from the 5' RACE reads in MiXCR, one entry per CDR3 protein. The sample has 450,000 to 700,000 distinct CDR3 sequences; 25% to 30% are singletons.

This chain connects TRBV20-1 to TRBJ2-3; 9 positions match TRBD1. The specimen sequenced was blood. The clonotype comes from an older woman in good health. As DNA, the CDR3 is TGCAGTGCTAGAACAGGGGGCGCGATGGATACGCAGTATTTT. Translated, it gives CSARTGGAMDTQYF.